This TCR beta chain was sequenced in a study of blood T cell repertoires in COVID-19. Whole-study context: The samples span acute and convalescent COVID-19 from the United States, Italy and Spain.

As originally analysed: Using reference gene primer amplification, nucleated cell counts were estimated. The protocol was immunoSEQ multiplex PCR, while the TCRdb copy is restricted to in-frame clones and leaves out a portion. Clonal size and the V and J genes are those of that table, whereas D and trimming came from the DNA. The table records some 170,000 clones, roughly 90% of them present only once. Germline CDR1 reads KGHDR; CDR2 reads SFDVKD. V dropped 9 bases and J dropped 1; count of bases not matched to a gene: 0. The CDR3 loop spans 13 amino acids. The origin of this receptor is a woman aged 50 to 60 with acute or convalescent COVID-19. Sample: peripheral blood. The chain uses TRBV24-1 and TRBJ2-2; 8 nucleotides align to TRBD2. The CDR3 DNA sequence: TGTGCCACCCGGGGGGGGAACACCGGGGAGCTGTTTTTT. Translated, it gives CATRGGNTGELFF.